This is a list of T cell receptor beta chains from one sample in a study of lung T cells in sarcoidosis with Löfgren's syndrome. TCRdb re-called the reads with MiXCR, one entry per CDR3 protein. The table shows fewer than 80,000 distinct CDR3 sequences, with 21% occurring only once. The material sequenced was CD4+ T cells from PBMCs. Receptor source: a human donor with sarcoidosis (Löfgren's syndrome or another form), or a control subject (not recorded which). CDR3s include the opening cysteine and the closing phenylalanine or tryptophan. A D gene is named only where the DNA matches it firmly. Size values are once, few and many counts, or a class for expanded clones, and some rows have none.

>many|NA|TRBV24-1
CATSDFQGSYGYTF
>many|NA|TRBV28
CASMIGFNTEAFF
>many|NA|TRBV27
CASSSPTPVVGKYNEQFF
>few|TRBD2|TRBV5-1
CASSSLAGGRGAPDTQYF
>NA|NA|TRBV19
CASSIKTRETQYF
>NA|NA|TRBV12-3/TRBV12-4
CASNSGQFNQPQHF
>NA|TRBD1|TRBV18
CASSPGTDHYGYTF
>many|TRBD1|TRBV6-1
CASTTTTGAFYGYTF
>NA|NA|TRBV12-5
CASGLDTRSPLHF
>many|NA|TRBV20-1
CSARSGDQPQHF
>few|NA|TRBV20-1
CSARFPGLRNEQFF
>NA|NA|TRBV29-1
CSGKNTEAFF
>NA|NA|TRBV5-4
CASSPGGGLPNYGYTF
>medium-sized|NA|TRBV7-2
CASSWGNAKNIQYF
>many|NA|TRBV12-3/TRBV12-4
CASSPGQRGGADTQYF
>many|TRBD2|TRBV20-1
CSATQLSGGAGNEQFF
>NA|NA|TRBV12-3/TRBV12-4
CAGSLEGGVPQETQYF
>NA|TRBD1|TRBV5-4
CASNLPGQRTMNTEAFF
>many|NA|TRBV20-1
CSAISDTAKNIQYF
>NA|NA|TRBV28
CASSSPGPLAQYF
>few|NA|TRBV2
CASTLGRAGELFF
>few|TRBD1|TRBV20-1
CSATDRAVRELFF
>many|TRBD2|TRBV28
CASSFYITSGSLTYEQYF
>many|NA|TRBV6-6
CASSYVQQPLNEQFF
>NA|TRBD2|TRBV28
CASSLQGLADYEQYF
>few|NA|TRBV11-2
CASSLDGLNQETQYF
>NA|TRBD1|TRBV19
CASSPDRRTYEQYF
>NA|NA|TRBV19
CASSIGLASNEQFF
>many|TRBD2|TRBV7-2
CASSSTSGRGDTQYF
>NA|NA|TRBV28
CASSPSPGFHGYTF
>NA|TRBD1|TRBV7-2
CASGPQGAESDTQYF
>many|NA|TRBV7-2
CASSLANPGDTQYF
>few|TRBD2|TRBV2
CASSPKAGANNEQFF
>NA|NA|TRBV18
CASSPQGSYEQYF
>many|NA|TRBV20-1
CSAAGVGSFSNQPQHF
>many|NA|TRBV5-1
CASSSQGLADTQYF
>many|NA|TRBV20-1
CSARSSTSYNEQFF
>many|NA|TRBV5-1
CASSYGAGNQPQHF
>NA|TRBD2|TRBV29-1
CSVVGVLGGRGQETQYF
>NA|NA|TRBV5-6
CASRRAGQETQYF
>few|NA|TRBV12-3/TRBV12-4
CASQMNRRETQYF
>few|NA|TRBV18
CASRGPSQETQYF
>few|TRBD2|TRBV7-9
CASSPDLAVNEQFF
>NA|TRBD1|TRBV30
CAWSDRGRSAFF
>many|NA|TRBV6-1
CASSGRDTPRETQYF
>many|NA|TRBV28
CASSSLAWNNEQFF
>few|NA|TRBV5-1
CASSTGQSSNTEAFF
>many|NA|TRBV6-1
CASSPVWGETQYF
>many|NA|TRBV7-3
CASSLYGTNKPQHF
>few|NA|TRBV11-2
CASSLRFGGNEQFF